The rows below give T cell receptor beta chains drawn from one sample of a study of T cell responses to AZD1222 COVID-19 vaccine. Produced via immunoSEQ multiplex PCR; TCRdb's table is partial and in-frame only. The table shows 90,000 to 130,000 clones, with 94% occurring only once. Material: peripheral blood, obtained 28 days after the second AZD1222 dose. These receptors were taken from an adult who received the AZD1222 COVID-19 vaccine. Each CDR3 is given with its conserved first and last residue. A D gene is named only where the DNA matches it firmly. For some rows the clone size is stated as once, few or many, or as a class when expanded; others skip it.

cdr3_aa cdr3_nt j_call d_call clone_size v_call
CASSSTGGGEKLFF TGTGCCAGCAGCTCAACCGGTGGTGGTGAAAAACTGTTTTTT TRBJ1-4 - - TRBV3-1/TRBV3-2
CASSQVNRALYGYTF TGTGCCAGCAGCCAAGTAAACAGGGCTCTCTATGGCTACACCTTC TRBJ1-2 - - TRBV3-1/TRBV3-2
CASQDTNHRDILMNTEAFF TGTGCCAGTCAGGACACTAACCACCGGGACATACTCATGAACACTGAAGCTTTCTTT TRBJ1-1 - - TRBV9
CASGLDVSAEAFF TGTGCTAGTGGTTTGGACGTGTCAGCTGAAGCTTTCTTT TRBJ1-1 - - TRBV12-5
CASSPYLAGDQPQHF TGTGCCAGCAGCCCGTATCTGGCAGGGGATCAGCCCCAGCATTTT TRBJ1-5 - - TRBV7-2
CASRERQGPNSPLHF TGTGCCAGCAGAGAAAGACAGGGACCGAATTCACCCCTCCACTTT TRBJ1-6 TRBD1 - TRBV27
CASSGTGNSGYTF TGTGCCAGCAGCGGCACAGGGAATTCGGGCTACACCTTC TRBJ1-2 - - TRBV9
CASNRGGGSNEQFF TGTGCCAGCAACCGGGGGGGAGGGAGCAATGAGCAGTTCTTC TRBJ2-1 TRBD2 - TRBV4-2
CASSGQRDTEAFF TGTGCCAGCAGTGGACAGAGGGACACTGAAGCTTTCTTT TRBJ1-1 - once TRBV12-3/TRBV12-4
CASSYGQGRGYTF TGTGCCAGCAGCTACGGACAGGGCCGGGGCTACACCTTC TRBJ1-2 TRBD1 few TRBV27
CASGFQGQGLMNTEAFF TGTGCTAGTGGCTTCCAGGGACAGGGACTTATGAACACTGAAGCTTTCTTT TRBJ1-1 TRBD1 - TRBV12-5
CATSPGTGLRLNNYGYTF TGTGCCACCAGTCCCGGGACAGGGTTGAGGCTTAATAACTATGGCTACACCTTC TRBJ1-2 TRBD1 - TRBV24-1
CASSLVSGVGTEAFF TGCGCCAGCAGCTTGGTATCAGGGGTCGGCACTGAAGCTTTCTTT TRBJ1-1 - - TRBV5-1
CASSPNGVGNAEAFF TGTGCCAGCAGCCCTAATGGGGTGGGGAACGCTGAAGCTTTCTTT TRBJ1-1 - - TRBV28
CASSSGLAASYEQYF TGTGCCAGCAGTTCGGGACTAGCGGCCTCCTACGAGCAGTACTTC TRBJ2-7 TRBD2 - TRBV2
CASSFSGGGTYEQYF TGTGCCAGCAGCTTTAGCGGGGGGGGCACCTACGAGCAGTACTTC TRBJ2-7 TRBD2 - TRBV11-2
CASSSGTSNYEQYF TGTGCCAGCAGCTCCGGGACCTCTAACTACGAGCAGTACTTC TRBJ2-7 - - TRBV7-9
CASRGPLAKNIQYF TGTGCCAGCAGAGGACCGCTAGCCAAAAACATTCAGTACTTC TRBJ2-4 - - TRBV2
CASSYGQGEETQYF TGTGCCAGCAGTTACGGACAGGGGGAAGAGACCCAGTACTTC TRBJ2-5 TRBD1 - TRBV6-5
CASSSSSGGHGELFF TGTGCCAGCAGCTCCTCTAGCGGGGGGCACGGGGAGCTGTTTTTT TRBJ2-2 TRBD2 - TRBV3-1/TRBV3-2
CASSLYAEQYF TGTGCCAGCAGCTTGTATGCCGAGCAGTACTTC TRBJ2-7 - - TRBV5-6
CASSPMGLAGAGTGELFF TGTGCCAGCTCACCAATGGGACTAGCGGGAGCCGGCACCGGGGAGCTGTTTTTT TRBJ2-2 TRBD2 - TRBV18
CAISEQELSTDTQYF TGTGCCATCAGTGAACAGGAACTAAGCACAGATACGCAGTATTTT TRBJ2-3 - - TRBV10-3
CASSESQGFFLASNQPQHF TGTGCCAGCAGTGAGTCACAGGGGTTCTTCTTGGCTAGCAATCAGCCCCAGCATTTT TRBJ1-5 TRBD1 - TRBV6-1
CATSRVRNTEAFF TGTGCCACCAGCCGAGTCAGGAACACTGAAGCTTTCTTT TRBJ1-1 - - TRBV15
CASRRLAKNIQYF TGTGCCAGCAGGAGATTAGCCAAAAACATTCAGTACTTC TRBJ2-4 - once TRBV11-2
CASSESRGNTGELFF TGCGCCAGCAGTGAGAGCAGGGGGAACACCGGGGAGCTGTTTTTT TRBJ2-2 - - TRBV10-2
CASAAGLSYEQYF TGTGCCAGCGCTGCCGGGCTCTCCTACGAGCAGTACTTC TRBJ2-7 - - TRBV5-4
CASSRVPYNEQFF TGTGCCAGCAGCCGAGTCCCCTACAATGAGCAGTTCTTC TRBJ2-1 - - TRBV27
CASSYRDYHHEQFF TGTGCCAGCAGTTACCGGGACTATCATCATGAGCAGTTCTTC TRBJ2-1 TRBD2 - TRBV6-5
CASSPLRGGHIAKNIQYF TGTGCCAGCAGCCCGCTCCGGGGGGGACACATAGCCAAAAACATTCAGTACTTC TRBJ2-4 TRBD2 - TRBV5-6
CASSPRRQGAGETQYF TGTGCCAGCTCACCACGCCGACAGGGGGCTGGAGAGACCCAGTACTTC TRBJ2-5 TRBD1 once TRBV18
CASSQVSWDYSGANVLTF TGTGCCAGCAGCCAAGTTTCGTGGGATTACTCTGGGGCCAACGTCCTGACTTTC TRBJ2-6 - - TRBV14
CSVDGGGDGYTF TGCAGCGTTGATGGCGGGGGCGATGGCTACACCTTC TRBJ1-2 - - TRBV29-1
CASSYGTGTGLNSPLHF TGCGCCAGCAGCTACGGAACCGGGACAGGTCTTAATTCACCCCTCCACTTT TRBJ1-6 TRBD1 - TRBV5-1
CASSEALRAFF TGTGCCAGCAGTGAAGCGCTTCGAGCTTTCTTT TRBJ1-1 - - TRBV2
CTSSQLGRGGNTQYF TGCACCAGCAGCCAATTGGGGCGGGGGGGGAATACGCAGTATTTT TRBJ2-3 - - TRBV1